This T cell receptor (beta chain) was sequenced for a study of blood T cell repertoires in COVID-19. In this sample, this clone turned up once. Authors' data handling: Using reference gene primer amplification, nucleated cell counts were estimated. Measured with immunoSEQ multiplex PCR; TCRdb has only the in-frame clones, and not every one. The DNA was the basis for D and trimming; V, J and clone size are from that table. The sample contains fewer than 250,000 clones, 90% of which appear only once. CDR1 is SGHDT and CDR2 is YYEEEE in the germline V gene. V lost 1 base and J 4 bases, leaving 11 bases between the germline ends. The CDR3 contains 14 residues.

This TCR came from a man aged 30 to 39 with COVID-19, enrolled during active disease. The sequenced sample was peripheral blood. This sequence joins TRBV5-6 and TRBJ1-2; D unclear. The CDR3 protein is CASSLPDGGYGYTF. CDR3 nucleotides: TGTGCCAGCAGCTTGCCGGATGGCGGCTATGGCTACACCTTC. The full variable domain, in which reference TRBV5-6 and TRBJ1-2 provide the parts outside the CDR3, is DAGVTQSPTHLIKTRGQQVTLRCSPKSGHDTVSWYQQALGQGPQFIFQYYEEEERQRGNFPDRFSGHQFPNYSSELNVNALLLGDSALYLCASSLPDGGYGYTFGSGTRLTVV.